The T cell receptor (beta chain) described here comes from a study of blood T cell repertoires in COVID-19. TCRdb's table, derived via immunoSEQ multiplex PCR, lists solely in-frame clones and lacks some. The repertoire consists of more than 100,000 clones, with over 80% occurring once and the leading ten covering about 2.5%. CDR1 MNHEY and CDR2 SVGAGI come from the germline V gene. This CDR3 region has 14 residues. Trimming removed 6 bases from V and 0 bases from J, with 8 bases in between. This chain connects TRBV6-5 to TRBJ1-4, with D perhaps TRBD1 (5 bases). This sequence originates from a man between 45 and 60 years old with active COVID-19. Sequenced sample: peripheral blood. CDR3 amino acids: CASSPTATNEKLFF. The CDR3 DNA reads TGTGCCAGCAGCCCGACAGCAACTAATGAAAAACTGTTTTTT.